This TCR beta chain was retrieved from a study of persistence of HIV-infected CD4 T cells. CDR3 length: 17 amino acids. Between the trimmed V and J ends, which lost 0 bases and 4 bases, there was a span of 16 bases. Germline CDR1 and CDR2: MGHRA and YSYEKL. The libraries were made with immunoSEQ version 4 in survey mode. The protocol was immunoSEQ multiplex PCR, while the TCRdb copy is restricted to in-frame clones and leaves out a portion. Seen here are 7,500 to 9,500 clones, more than 65% observed once, and the top ten hold 2% to 2.5%. There are a few counts of this clone. Its specificity is unknown. The stimulus was an HIV-1 Gag 15-mer peptide pool, 0.85 to 1 ug/peptide/mL. Sorting selected CD4+ T cells upregulating both CD40 ligand and CD69.

This sample comprised CD4+ T cells sorted from PBMCs after approximately 19-hour stimulation, obtained from a patient who received antiretroviral therapy. The origin of this receptor is an adult woman with HIV who was CMV-seropositive. The chain employs TRBV4-1 and TRBJ2-1; the D gene is possibly TRBD2 (6 bases). The CDR3 DNA sequence: TGCGCCAGCAGCCAAGATGGGAGGCGGACGGATTACAATGAGCAGTTCTTC. Its protein is CASSQDGRRTDYNEQFF.